The 21 T cell receptor beta chains in this list originate from one sample, sequenced in a study of cytomegalovirus exposure and HLA in healthy donors. PCR primers comprised 60 Vbeta and 13 Jbeta primers. Some clones are missing from TCRdb's copy, which holds only in-frame ones; the method was immunoSEQ multiplex PCR. The table includes 150,000 or so clones, about 80% detected once. The specimen was PBMCs. The receptors originated from a man aged 35 to 55 in good health and CMV-seropositive.

The chain combines TRBV7-8 with TRBJ2-7, with D hard to call. V lost 0 bases and J 4 bases, leaving 4 bases between the germline ends. CDR3 size: 12 residues. CDR1 and CDR2 (germline): SGHVS, FQNEAQ. The CDR3 DNA reads as TGTGCCAGCAGCTTAGCAGCTTACGAGCAGTACTTC. Protein: CASSLAAYEQYF.

This clone showed up just a few times. One end of the junction varies from germline; a read error may be responsible. The chain recombines TRBV5-3 with TRBJ1-5; no clear D. TRBV5-3 carries the ORF label, with uncertain function. This CDR3 region has 8 residues. CDR3 nucleotide sequence: TGTGCCAGAAGCTTGGCGGGGTTT. Protein: CARSLAGF.

In its sample, this clone was seen a few times. CDR3 sequence reads: CASSLLTSGRNEQFF. The CDR3, as DNA: TGTGCCAGCAGCTTGCTTACTAGCGGGAGGAATGAGCAGTTCTTC. This chain uses TRBV7-9 with TRBJ2-1; 12 bases are a match to TRBD2. The V gene's germline CDR1 is SEHNR and CDR2 FQNEAQ (reference sequence). V lost 3 bases, J lost 7 bases, and 4 bases stayed unmatched. The CDR3 has 15 residues.

This sequence joins TRBV6-5 and TRBJ2-7; TRBD1 aligns across 7 bases. The ends lost 6 bases at V and 2 bases at J; junction bases unmatched: 10. This CDR3 spans 15 amino acids. Germline CDR1 MNHEY, CDR2 SVGAGI. The CDR3 is CASRSPGQTTYEQYF. In nucleotides, the CDR3 is TGTGCCAGCAGATCACCGGGACAGACGACCTACGAGCAGTACTTC.

The table lists this clone with a count of one. This chain links TRBV28 with TRBJ2-1, with 9 positions matching TRBD1. Trimming took 4 bases from V and 4 from J; bases not matched to a gene: 5. The CDR3 has 15 residues. Germline loops: CDR1 MDHEN, CDR2 SYDVKM. The CDR3 nucleotides read TGTGCCAGCAGTTCCTGGGGACAGGGATACAATGAGCAGTTCTTC. Its translation: CASSSWGQGYNEQFF.

This clone showed up just once. DNA of the CDR3: TGTGCCAGTAGTGCGACTAGCGGGAGAGACTACGAGCAGTACTTC. Translation: CASSATSGRDYEQYF. The chain has TRBV19 and TRBJ2-7; TRBD2 agrees at 12 bases. The J segment lost 3 bases and the V segment lost 5 bases, leaving 5 bases of the junction unmatched. Germline V gene data show CDR1 as LNHDA and CDR2 as SQIVND (reference sequence). This CDR3 is built from 15 residues.

The rearrangement joins TRBV7-8 to TRBJ2-1; D is possibly TRBD1 (6 bases). The CDR3 has 13 residues. The germline gives CDR1 SGHVS, CDR2 FQNEAQ. V was trimmed by 5 bases and J by 7 bases, leaving 12 bases between them. CDR3 sequence reads: CASSPRGTNEQFF. The CDR3 region has the DNA TGTGCCAGCAGCCCCAGGGGAACGAATGAGCAGTTCTTC.

This chain links TRBV28 with TRBJ2-6; 9 positions match TRBD1. CDR3 size: 18 residues. Losses at the gene ends were 4 bases for V and 0 bases for J; bases not matched to a gene: 7. Germline-derived CDR1 and CDR2 are MDHEN and SYDVKM. CDR3 nucleotide sequence: TGTGCCAGCAGTTGGGGACAGGGAGCGCCCTCTGGGGCCAACGTCCTGACTTTC. As protein: CASSWGQGAPSGANVLTF.

The rearrangement joins TRBV28 to TRBJ2-7; 10 positions match TRBD2. The V gene end was trimmed by 6 bases and the J gene end by 2 bases; junction bases not matched to a gene: 4. Germline values: CDR1 MDHEN, CDR2 SYDVKM. This CDR3 has 14 amino acids. The CDR3 loop reads CASSLLAGAYEQYF. The DNA for the CDR3 is TGTGCCAGCAGCCTTCTAGCGGGGGCCTACGAGCAGTACTTC.

The chain couples TRBV5-6 to TRBJ2-2; 10 bases agree with TRBD2. The CDR3 covers 17 residues. Germline V CDR1 and CDR2: SGHDT, YYEEEE. V shed 4 bases and J 4 bases; nucleotides not matched to a gene: 10. CDR3 sequence reads: CASSLLLAGGSTGELFF. CDR3 DNA sequence: TGTGCCAGCAGCCTCCTTTTAGCGGGAGGAAGCACCGGGGAGCTGTTTTTT.

The chain links TRBV28 to TRBJ2-2; 11 bases fit TRBD2. This CDR3 has 14 residues. Germline CDR1 MDHEN, CDR2 SYDVKM. The junction had 2 bases not matched to a gene; V was cut back by 6 bases and J by 5 bases. CDR3 nucleotides: TGTGCCAGCAGGGCTAGCGGGAGGACCGGGGAGCTGTTTTTT. This translates into CASRASGRTGELFF.

The chain couples TRBV6-5 to TRBJ1-4; the D is unclear. Germline loops: CDR1 MNHEY, CDR2 SVGAGI. The length of the CDR3 is 15 residues. The V end was cut by 0 bases, the J end by 3 bases, with 8 bases between. CDR3 bases: TGTGCCAGCAGTTACTCGGGAGGTCCTAATGAAAAACTGTTTTTT. It translates to CASSYSGGPNEKLFF.

This chain uses TRBV4-1 with TRBJ1-2, with 7 bases lining up with TRBD1. Trimming took 4 bases from V and 3 from J; bases not matched to a gene: 5. CDR1 is MGHRA and CDR2 is YSYEKL in the germline V gene. The CDR3 spans 14 residues. CDR3 coding DNA: TGCGCCAGCAGCCGAGTGCAGGGGGACTATGGCTACACCTTC. The encoded protein is CASSRVQGDYGYTF.

The chain uses TRBV28 and TRBJ2-7; TRBD2 matches 8 bases. Trimming at V came to 6 bases and at J to 4 bases, leaving 5 bases not matched to a gene. CDR1 MDHEN and CDR2 SYDVKM come from the germline V gene. This CDR3 spans 13 amino acids. This CDR3 is CASSRTSRYEQYF. DNA for the CDR3: TGTGCCAGCAGCCGGACTAGCAGATACGAGCAGTACTTC.

There are a few counts of this clone. The chain combines TRBV30 with TRBJ2-5; D is perhaps TRBD2 (5 bases). This CDR3 contains 15 residues. The germline CDR1 and CDR2 sequences are GTSNPN and SVGIG (reference sequence). Trimming stripped 3 bases from V and 2 bases from J, with 16 bases between. The DNA of the CDR3 is TGTGCCTGGAGACCCAAACTAGGCTTACAAGAGACCCAGTACTTC. Protein product: CAWRPKLGLQETQYF. The whole variable domain, filled in from reference TRBV30 and TRBJ2-5, reads SQTIHQWPATLVQPVGSPLSLECTVEGTSNPNLYWYRQAAGRGLQLLFYSVGIGQISSEVPQNLSASRPQDRQFILSSKKLLLSDSGFYLCAWRPKLGLQETQYFGPGTRLLVL.

The chain is built from TRBV4-1 and TRBJ1-2; unclear D gene. The CDR3 consists of 15 residues. CDR1 is MGHRA, CDR2 YSYEKL, per germline. With 5 bases removed from V and 8 bases from J, the gap between germline ends came to 21 bases. The CDR3 region is CASSGRGLREEGYTF. As DNA, the CDR3 is TGCGCCAGCAGCGGCCGAGGGTTGCGGGAGGAGGGCTACACCTTC.

This chain joins TRBV5-4 and TRBJ2-2; the D gene is possibly TRBD1 (6 bases). The CDR3 extends over 13 amino acids. V was cut by 2 bases and J by 7 bases, with 9 bases left in between. Germline V gene lookup returns CDR1 SGHNT and CDR2 YYREEE (reference sequence). CDR3 protein: CASSLPTGGELFF. The CDR3 bases are TGTGCCAGCAGCTTACCGACAGGCGGGGAGCTGTTTTTT.

This chain connects TRBV2 to TRBJ2-5; D gene unclear. V was shortened by 8 bases and J by 3 bases, with 13 bases between the two germline ends. The CDR3 runs 13 residues. CDR1 and CDR2 from the germline V gene are SNHLY and FYNNEI. This CDR3 reads CASVTTPKETQYF. CDR3 nucleotide sequence: TGTGCCAGCGTCACGACACCTAAAGAGACCCAGTACTTC.

In DNA, the CDR3 is TGTGCCAGCAGCACAGTGAACACTGAAGCTTTCTTT. Translation gives CASSTVNTEAFF. The gene calls are TRBV7-2 and TRBJ1-1, with D unclear. This CDR3 spans 12 amino acids. V was trimmed by 5 bases and J by 0 bases, leaving 4 bases between them. CDR1 and CDR2 (germline): SGHTA, FQGNSA.

The chain carries TRBV11-2 and TRBJ1-4; a possible D gene is TRBD1 (6 bases). CDR3 length equals 15 residues. Trimming stripped 5 bases from V and 7 bases from J, with 17 bases between. The germline gives CDR1 SGHAT, CDR2 FQNNGV. Here the CDR3 reads CASSDQGVGGEKLFF. The CDR3 region has the DNA TGTGCCAGCAGCGATCAAGGGGTAGGGGGTGAAAAACTGTTTTTT.

This clone showed up just a few times. This sequence joins TRBV6-5 and TRBJ2-5, with D tentatively TRBD2 (6 bases). The V end lost 2 bases, the J end lost 5 bases, and 15 bases lay between the germline ends. In germline, CDR1 is MNHEY, CDR2 SVGAGI. The CDR3 is 15 residues long. The CDR3 here is CASSYRDSLGETQYF. CDR3 nucleotides: TGTGCCAGCAGTTACCGGGACTCACTAGGGGAGACCCAGTACTTC.